These 30 T cell receptor beta chains were all obtained from the same sample, sequenced in a study of cytomegalovirus exposure and HLA in healthy donors. PCR was performed using 60 Vbeta and 13 Jbeta primers. The assay was immunoSEQ multiplex PCR, and TCRdb's table has in-frame clones only and misses some. The sample lists 90,000 to 130,000 clones; around 61% were seen once. The specimen sequenced was PBMCs. Receptors were obtained from a woman younger than 45 in good health and CMV-seronegative.

To note about this clone: At the DNA level, this CDR3 is encoded by other sequences in the same sample as well. The chain recombines TRBV9 with TRBJ1-2; 8 bases align to TRBD1. Trimming removed 2 bases from V and 3 bases from J; junction bases left unmatched: 0. Germline lookup yields CDR1 SGDLS and CDR2 YYNGEE. This CDR3 has 13 amino acids. CDR3 amino acids: CASSVGQDYGYTF. DNA for the CDR3: TGTGCCAGCAGCGTGGGACAGGACTATGGCTACACCTTC.

V is TRBV6-1 and J is TRBJ2-4; maybe TRBD2 (6 bases). This CDR3 has 14 amino acids. Germline CDR1 MNHNS, CDR2 SASEGT. V lost 8 bases and J 1 base, leaving 12 bases between the germline ends. The CDR3 DNA reads TGTGCCAGCTCAATGGGGGGTGCCAAAAACATTCAGTACTTC. Amino acids: CASSMGGAKNIQYF.

The genes are TRBV6-5 and TRBJ2-1, with unresolved D. Germline lookup yields CDR1 MNHEY and CDR2 SVGAGI. V was clipped by 1 base and J by 6 bases, with 7 bases between them. There are 13 residues in the CDR3. The CDR3 nucleotides are TGTGCCAGCAGTTACTTGGGCTCCAATGAGCAGTTCTTC. This sequence encodes CASSYLGSNEQFF.

This chain joins TRBV19 and TRBJ1-1; D is uncertain. CDR1 and CDR2 (germline): LNHDA, SQIVND (reference sequence). The CDR3 extends over 13 amino acids. The V gene lost 1 base and the J gene lost 7 bases, with 10 bases spanning the gap. CDR3 in DNA: TGTGCCAGTAGTATAGGACAAGGATTTGAAGCTTTCTTT. Its translation is CASSIGQGFEAFF.

On this clone: One end of the junction does not line up with germline, which may come from a read error. The chain joins TRBV4-3 to TRBJ2-2, with D maybe TRBD1 (5 bases). This CDR3 spans 16 amino acids. Germline CDR1 and CDR2: LGHNA and YSLEER. The CDR3 region is CASSQGVASIPGELFF. DNA for the CDR3: TGCGCCAGCAGTCAAGGGGTGGCTAGTATCCCCGGGGAGCTGTTTTTT.

CDR3 loop: CASKPTGLTNQPQHF. The DNA for the CDR3 is TGTGCCAGTAAGCCAACAGGGCTTACAAATCAGCCCCAGCATTTT. The genes are TRBV19 and TRBJ1-5; D may be TRBD1 (6 bases). CDR3 size: 15 residues. Germline-derived CDR1 and CDR2 are LNHDA and SQIVND (reference sequence). V dropped 7 bases and J dropped 4 bases, with 17 bases sitting between them.

This clone was found a few times. The CDR3 nucleotides are TGTGCCAGCAGCGCGCAGGCAGATACGCAGTATTTT. It specifies CASSAQADTQYF. The genes are TRBV7-9 and TRBJ2-3; no clear D gene. Per germline, CDR1 SEHNR and CDR2 FQNEAQ (reference sequence). Trimming took off 5 bases at V and 4 bases at J, with 7 bases between the two ends. This CDR3 contains 12 residues. The variable domain in full, with the rest retrieved from reference TRBV7-9 and TRBJ2-3, is DTGVSQNPRHKITKRGQNVTFRCDPISEHNRLYWYRQTLGQGPEFLTYFQNEAQLEKSRLLSDRFSAERPKGSFSTLEIQRTEQGDSAMYLCASSAQADTQYFGPGTRLTVL.

The J gene is TRBJ2-1, the V gene TRBV6-6, with D tentatively TRBD2 (5 bases). V lost 8 bases and J lost 0, with 17 bases in between. Germline CDR1 is MNHNY and CDR2 is SVGAGI (reference sequence). The CDR3 contains 16 residues. CDR3 region: CASCWLAASSYNEQFF. The CDR3 DNA sequence: TGTGCCAGCTGCTGGCTAGCTGCTAGCTCCTACAATGAGCAGTTCTTC.

This clone was observed a few times. This chain links TRBV5-1 with TRBJ2-5; perhaps TRBD2 as D (6 bases). The CDR3 is made up of 15 amino acids. Germline assignment: CDR1 SGHRS and CDR2 YFSETQ. V was cut by 0 bases and J by 2 bases, with 11 bases left in between. CDR3 protein: CASSLGDSRQETQYF. CDR3 bases: TGCGCCAGCAGCTTGGGGGACTCGCGACAAGAGACCCAGTACTTC.

This clone was counted once. This chain connects TRBV6-5 to TRBJ1-1; 7 positions match TRBD1. The CDR3 is made up of 15 amino acids. V lost 0 bases, J lost 5 bases, and 6 bases stayed unmatched. The germline V gene encodes CDR1 MNHEY and CDR2 SVGAGI. The CDR3 DNA follows: TGTGCCAGCAGTTACTCGAGGCAGGGGGAAACTGAAGCTTTCTTT. As protein: CASSYSRQGETEAFF.

The chain links TRBV28 to TRBJ2-3; D is unresolved. Germline assignment: CDR1 MDHEN and CDR2 SYDVKM. Trimming took off 3 bases at V and 4 bases at J, with 2 bases between the two ends. CDR3 length: 11 amino acids. This chain's CDR3 is CASSFSDTQYF. CDR3 nucleotide sequence: TGTGCCAGCAGTTTCTCAGATACGCAGTATTTT.

This clone occurred a few times. The V call is TRBV15, the J call TRBJ1-4, with 10 bases aligning to TRBD1. The CDR3 totals 17 residues. V lost 1 base to trimming and J lost 7 bases; unmatched junction nucleotides: 9. Germline values: CDR1 LNHNV, CDR2 YYDKDF (reference sequence). This CDR3 reads CATSRVGRQGASEKLFF. The DNA of the CDR3 is TGTGCCACCAGCAGAGTGGGGCGACAGGGGGCAAGTGAAAAACTGTTTTTT.

The chain carries TRBV28 and TRBJ2-2, with unresolved D. The CDR3 runs 16 residues. Germline V gene data show CDR1 as MDHEN and CDR2 as SYDVKM. V lost 2 bases, J lost 2 bases, and 12 bases lay in between. As DNA, the CDR3 is TGTGCCAGCAGTTTAAGCTTTGCGCCTAACACCGGGGAGCTGTTTTTT. Translating gives CASSLSFAPNTGELFF.

V is TRBV14 and J is TRBJ2-1; possibly TRBD2 for D (7 bases). This CDR3 has 14 amino acids. The V gene lost 3 bases and the J gene lost 9 bases, with 15 bases spanning the gap. Germline CDR1 SGHDN, CDR2 FVKESK. The CDR3 coding sequence is TGTGCCAGCAGCCATCTTGGGGGGGCCGTTGAGCAGTTCTTC. Translating gives CASSHLGGAVEQFF.

The J gene is TRBJ1-3, the V gene TRBV10-3; the D is unclear. The CDR3 runs 15 residues. Trimming pared 0 bases from V and 0 bases from J, leaving 6 bases between. Germline CDR1 reads ENHRY; CDR2 reads SYGVKD. Written as DNA, the CDR3 is TGTGCCATCAGTGAGTCGGGCAGCTCTGGAAACACCATATATTTT. As protein: CAISESGSSGNTIYF.

This clone was detected only once. The chain carries TRBV5-1 and TRBJ2-7, with TRBD1 as a possible D gene (6 bases). This CDR3 is built from 14 residues. V lost 0 bases, J lost 6 bases, and 13 bases lay in between. The germline V gene has CDR1 SGHRS and CDR2 YFSETQ. The CDR3 region has the DNA TGCGCCAGCAGCTTGGGTACGGGACAACTCGAGCAGTACTTC. Protein: CASSLGTGQLEQYF.

This clone was detected only once. The chain recombines TRBV5-1 with TRBJ2-7; TRBD2 is a possible D gene (5 bases). Deletions cut 0 bases from V and 9 bases from J, with 16 bases between. Germline CDR1 and CDR2: SGHRS and YFSETQ. The CDR3 covers 14 residues. The CDR3 loop is CASSLEVSSSVQYF. CDR3 coding DNA: TGCGCCAGCAGCTTGGAGGTCTCTAGCTCTGTGCAGTACTTC.

The chain combines TRBV28 with TRBJ1-2; the match to TRBD1 covers 9 bases. CDR1 is MDHEN and CDR2 is SYDVKM in the germline V gene. Trimming took 2 bases from V and 6 from J; bases not matched to a gene: 7. CDR3 length: 15 amino acids. The CDR3 region has the DNA TGTGCCAGCAGTTTACTCAAGACAGGGGGGGATGGCTACACCTTC. It specifies CASSLLKTGGDGYTF.

The CDR3 DNA is TGTGCCAGCAGCTTGGATTCAGGGGGCTATGGCTACACCTTC. Translation: CASSLDSGGYGYTF. The chain uses TRBV5-6 and TRBJ1-2; 7 bases align to TRBD1. Germline CDR1 is SGHDT and CDR2 is YYEEEE. V shed 0 bases, J shed 4 bases, and the junction held 3 bases outside the gene matches. CDR3 size: 14 residues.

The chain links TRBV6-5 to TRBJ1-5; 7 positions agree with TRBD1. The V segment lost 7 bases and the J segment 2 bases; nucleotides outside the gene matches: 5. The CDR3 consists of 14 residues. Germline CDR1 MNHEY, CDR2 SVGAGI. CDR3 region: CASKTGVGNQPQHF. CDR3 in DNA: TGTGCCAGCAAAACAGGGGTTGGCAATCAGCCCCAGCATTTT.

This sequence joins TRBV11-2 and TRBJ2-1; 7 bases match TRBD1. The germline CDR1 and CDR2 sequences are SGHAT and FQNNGV. J was trimmed by 5 bases and V by 1 base; bases with no gene match: 8. The CDR3 consists of 16 residues. The chain's CDR3 is CASSLATGTKHNEQFF. Written as DNA, the CDR3 is TGTGCCAGCAGCTTAGCGACAGGGACGAAGCACAATGAGCAGTTCTTC.

The DNA for the CDR3 is TGTGCCAGCTCAGCCGGGACAAGGGGTTACGAGCAGTACTTC. Residues: CASSAGTRGYEQYF. The chain combines TRBV18 with TRBJ2-7; the D gene is possibly TRBD1 (6 bases). The CDR3 is 14 residues long. From germline, CDR1 is KGHSH and CDR2 LQKENI. V shed 5 bases and J shed 4 bases, with 15 bases lying between them.

The CDR3 DNA reads TGTGCCAGCAGCAGCTGGGGGAGGGAGGTTATAACAGATACGCAGTATTTT. Its translation: CASSSWGREVITDTQYF. This chain links TRBV5-6 with TRBJ2-3, with 7 bases that match TRBD2. After removal of 4 bases from V and 3 bases from J, the junction contained 14 bases not matched to a gene. The CDR3 has 17 amino acids. Per the germline V gene, CDR1 is SGHDT and CDR2 is YYEEEE. The full variable domain, completed using reference TRBV5-6 and TRBJ2-3, is DAGVTQSPTHLIKTRGQQVTLRCSPKSGHDTVSWYQQALGQGPQFIFQYYEEEERQRGNFPDRFSGHQFPNYSSELNVNALLLGDSALYLCASSSWGREVITDTQYFGPGTRLTVL.

The chain carries TRBV5-1 and TRBJ2-2; possibly TRBD2 for D (5 bases). CDR3 length: 15 residues. V was pared by 4 bases and J by 6 bases, with 16 bases between. Germline CDR1 and CDR2: SGHRS and YFSETQ. As DNA, the CDR3 is TGCGCCAGCAGCCTTGGGAAAGGGAGCGCCGGGGAGCTGTTTTTT. This codes for CASSLGKGSAGELFF. Full variable domain (rest looked up from reference TRBV5-1 and TRBJ2-2): KAGVTQTPRYLIKTRGQQVTLSCSPISGHRSVSWYQQTPGQGLQFLFEYFSETQRNKGNFPGRFSGRQFSNSRSEMNVSTLELGDSALYLCASSLGKGSAGELFFGEGSRLTVL.

The rearrangement links TRBV21-1 to TRBJ2-7; the table names TRBD2, a call not compared with the DNA. TRBV21-1 has pseudogene status. The CDR3 totals 17 residues. CDR3 DNA sequence: TGTGCCAGCACCGATCCTCCAGCGGGAGTTCTGGTCGACGAGCAGTACTTC. Translated: CASTDPPAGVLVDEQYF.

This clone was found a few times. The gene calls are TRBV9 and TRBJ2-1; TRBD2 might be the D (6 bases). Trimming removed 3 bases from V and 1 base from J, with 8 bases in between. CDR1 and CDR2 from the germline V gene are SGDLS and YYNGEE. The CDR3 sequence is 14 residues long. CDR3 sequence reads: CASSAAGSYNEQFF. The CDR3 DNA reads as TGTGCCAGCAGCGCAGCGGGTTCCTACAATGAGCAGTTCTTC.

The genes are TRBV21-1 and TRBJ2-1; TRBD2 is taken as the D call from the table, unchecked against the DNA. TRBV21-1 represents a pseudogene. The CDR3 has 16 amino acids. The CDR3 DNA sequence: TGTGCCAGCAGCACGATTTGGAGGGTTCTAAGCAATGAGCAGTTCTTC. Protein sequence: CASSTIWRVLSNEQFF.

The CDR3 region has the DNA TGTGCCAGCAGGGACAGGGGGGGCACCGGGGAGCTGTTTTTT. It is translated as CASRDRGGTGELFF. This chain uses TRBV2 with TRBJ2-2; TRBD1 agrees at 10 bases. The CDR3 covers 14 residues. V shed 6 bases, J shed 4 bases, and the junction held 2 bases outside the gene matches. The germline V gene has CDR1 SNHLY and CDR2 FYNNEI.

This clone has more than one count but fewer than ten. In DNA form, the CDR3 reads TGTGCCAGCAGTTCCTTAAGGGGGAACAGGGAAGCTTTCTTT. It codes for CASSSLRGNREAFF. V is TRBV28 and J is TRBJ1-1, with D possibly matching TRBD1 (6 bases). V lost 4 bases, J lost 8 bases, and 17 bases lay in between. The CDR3 loop spans 14 amino acids. Germline assignment: CDR1 MDHEN and CDR2 SYDVKM. Variable domain in full (rest from reference TRBV28 and TRBJ1-1): DVKVTQSSRYLVKRTGEKVFLECVQDMDHENMFWYRQDPGLGLRLIYFSYDVKMKEKGDIPEGYSVSREKKERFSLILESASTNQTSMYLCASSSLRGNREAFFGQGTRLTVV.

The V and J genes are TRBV28 and TRBJ1-5; 10 bases line up with TRBD1. Germline V CDR1 and CDR2: MDHEN, SYDVKM. After removal of 7 bases from V and 6 bases from J, the junction contained 18 bases not matched to a gene. This CDR3 comprises 18 residues. The CDR3: CASILTNRDRGLGQPQHF. The CDR3 coding sequence is TGTGCCAGCATCCTCACCAACCGGGACAGGGGTTTGGGTCAGCCCCAGCATTTT.